A selection of T cell receptor beta chains follows, all from one sample in a study of CXCR3-negative and CXCR3-positive naive CD8 T cells. After re-calling the 5' RACE reads, TCRdb lists one entry per CDR3 protein, DNA absent. Its table records approximately 8,100 distinct CDR3 sequences. Sequencing was performed on naive CXCR3- CD8+ T cells from blood. The receptors derive from a human donor in good health. Some clones in this sample may be carry-over from other donors' samples. Both conserved end residues are part of each CDR3. Not every row has a clone size; where given, it reads once, few, many or a size class.

>NA|TRBJ1-3|TRBV15|13
CATSRTAGNTIYF
>NA|TRBJ2-1|TRBV29-1|15
CSVGGIAGGGHEQFF
>medium-sized|TRBJ2-2|TRBV12-3/TRBV12-4|14
CASSPVLSTGELFF
>NA|TRBJ2-1|TRBV5-1|17
CASSLASSGYFSNEQFF
>NA|TRBJ2-7|TRBV29-1|16
CSVEEVGSGGSYEQYF
>NA|TRBJ1-1|TRBV15|16
CATSRDLSRMNTEAFF
>medium-sized|TRBJ1-2|TRBV14|14
CASSHPTGEGGYTF
>medium-sized|TRBJ1-5|TRBV6-2/TRBV6-3|14
CASSYTRGHQPQHF
>medium-sized|TRBJ2-1|TRBV20-1|15
CSARGAGDIYNEQFF
>NA|TRBJ1-1|TRBV29-1|11
CSVQVNTEAFF
>NA|TRBJ2-4|TRBV5-1|15
CAGSQGTGSKNIQYF
>medium-sized|TRBJ2-7|TRBV11-3|16
CASSTPADRRAYEQYF
>NA|TRBJ2-1|TRBV19|13
CASSMSGFNEQFF
>NA|TRBJ2-1|TRBV7-9|15
CASSLIISYINEQFF
>medium-sized|TRBJ2-1|TRBV6-2/TRBV6-3|12
CASSYSTGPQFF
>medium-sized|TRBJ2-1|TRBV28|14
CAYSVAGRPSEQFF
>NA|TRBJ2-7|TRBV5-6|14
CASSSPTGPYEQYF
>medium-sized|TRBJ2-7|TRBV29-1|12
CSVLAGASEQYF
>NA|TRBJ2-7|TRBV7-9|15
CASSLAVRGPYEQYF
>medium-sized|TRBJ2-1|TRBV20-1|14
CSLLDGGTYNEQFF
>medium-sized|TRBJ1-2|TRBV5-1|15
CASRKTGEFWYGYTF
>NA|TRBJ1-1|TRBV19|15
CASKDRAQRNTEAFF
>NA|TRBJ2-7|TRBV19|15
CASSSSDRGGYEQYF
>medium-sized|TRBJ2-7|TRBV28|16
CASSFPGQGNPYEQYF
>medium-sized|TRBJ1-2|TRBV5-1|15
CASSQRRDRANGYTF
>NA|TRBJ1-1|TRBV5-4|13
CASSRGLNAEAFF
>medium-sized|TRBJ1-1|TRBV19|17
CASSIRPDRGPDTEAFF
>NA|TRBJ2-7|TRBV11-2|17
CASSLVRTTIESYEQYF
>NA|TRBJ2-3|TRBV5-1|16
CASSPAGESPTDTQYF
>NA|TRBJ2-1|TRBV2|14
CASSVDLAGDEQFF
>medium-sized|TRBJ1-1|TRBV29-1|15
CSVERADYMNTEAFF
>NA|TRBJ1-2|TRBV7-8|14
CASSLRGAHGGYTF
>medium-sized|TRBJ2-1|TRBV7-9|12
CASSLYRDGQFF
>medium-sized|TRBJ1-5|TRBV28|15
CASSSPGKSNQPQHF
>medium-sized|TRBJ1-1|TRBV5-1|13
CASSLDGGTEAFF
>NA|TRBJ2-5|TRBV6-1|15
CASSSEGAAVETQYF
>NA|TRBJ2-1|TRBV29-1|14
CSVVGPGRGNEQFF
>medium-sized|TRBJ1-2|TRBV29-1|13
CSFRSTANYGYTF
>medium-sized|TRBJ2-1|TRBV12-5|14
CASGRGGVSDEQFF
>medium-sized|TRBJ2-5|TRBV5-1|15
CASSLGDRGRETQYF
>medium-sized|TRBJ1-1|TRBV28|14
CASSEWGQNTEAFF
>NA|TRBJ2-5|TRBV7-9|16
CASTTLGTEYQETQYF
>medium-sized|TRBJ2-7|TRBV7-9|16
CASSPTGTESSYEQYF
>NA|TRBJ1-2|TRBV29-1|12
CSVEIGGYGYTF
>NA|TRBJ2-1|TRBV20-1|15
CSARSPSDSYNEQFF
>NA|TRBJ2-5|TRBV20-1|14
CSAREPGQGQTQYF
>NA|TRBJ2-4|TRBV29-1|15
CSVVGTGWSKNIQYF
>medium-sized|TRBJ2-1|TRBV7-8|20
CASSYGLAGAQGSSYNEQFF
>medium-sized|TRBJ1-1|TRBV4-1|15
CASSHPGSLNTEAFF
>NA|TRBJ2-5|TRBV28|13
CASSFFSGETQYF
>NA|TRBJ1-1|TRBV9|14
CASSAGPARTEAFF
>medium-sized|TRBJ2-1|TRBV19|12
CASPGAGGEQFF
>NA|TRBJ2-3|TRBV7-8|18
CASSLPGTSGSSTDTQYF
>medium-sized|TRBJ2-6|TRBV4-3|20
CASSQDPTGTEISGANVLTF
>NA|TRBJ2-3|TRBV7-6|14
CASSPLQGPDTQYF
>NA|TRBJ1-2|TRBV7-6|14
CASSPTGTLNGYTF
>NA|TRBJ2-2|TRBV14|14
CASSRFQNTGELFF
>NA|TRBJ1-5|TRBV7-8|13
CASSLEPRQPQHF
>medium-sized|TRBJ2-7|TRBV4-1|12
CASSQRGYEQYF
>NA|TRBJ2-5|TRBV5-4|14
CASSFFAEQETQYF